This passage covers 5 T cell receptor beta chains from one sample sequenced in a study of blood T cell repertoires in COVID-19. TCRdb's table, derived via immunoSEQ multiplex PCR, lists solely in-frame clones and lacks some. The sample includes about 220,000 clones, less than 85% of them seen just once. Sequencing was performed on peripheral blood. These receptors came from a woman between 70 and 85 years old with acute or convalescent COVID-19.

This chain joins TRBV9 and TRBJ1-1; a possible D gene is TRBD1 (5 bases). Germline values: CDR1 SGDLS, CDR2 YYNGEE. The CDR3 sequence is 12 residues long. Trimming removed 0 bases at V and 8 bases at J, with 8 bases between. CDR3 sequence (DNA): TGTGCCAGCAGCGTAGACTCAGGGGAAGCTTTCTTT. Translation: CASSVDSGEAFF.

The rearrangement joins TRBV6-5 to TRBJ2-7; tentative D call: TRBD2 (5 bases). The CDR3 covers 15 residues. Trimming stripped 0 bases from V and 4 bases from J, with 13 bases between. Per the germline V gene, CDR1 is MNHEY and CDR2 is SVGAGI. CDR3 nucleotide sequence: TGTGCCAGCAGTTACTCGGAGGCCTCCGGGTACGAGCAGTACTTC. Translation gives CASSYSEASGYEQYF.

The chain joins TRBV4-1 to TRBJ2-3, with 7 positions matching TRBD1. Unmatched junction bases numbered 12, after V lost 0 bases and J lost 6 bases. Germline CDR1 reads MGHRA; CDR2 reads YSYEKL. The CDR3 loop spans 17 amino acids. The DNA of the CDR3 is TGCGCCAGCAGCCAAGACCGGTCACAGGGGAATCGGGATACGCAGTATTTT. Amino acids: CASSQDRSQGNRDTQYF.

Here the CDR3 DNA reads TGTGCCAGCAGCCCTGCATTAGAAGAGACCCAGTACTTC. This translates into CASSPALEETQYF. This chain links TRBV5-6 with TRBJ2-5; D gene unclear. V lost 4 bases to trimming and J lost 3 bases, with 10 bases between them. The CDR3 runs 13 residues. In germline, CDR1 is SGHDT, CDR2 YYEEEE.

The chain combines TRBV6-2 or TRBV6-3 with TRBJ2-1; the D gene is possibly TRBD1 (6 bases). The CDR3 is 16 amino acids. Germline V CDR1 and CDR2: MNHEY, SVGEGT. V lost 1 base to trimming and J lost 5 bases, with 15 bases between them. The CDR3 nucleotides read TGTGCCAGCAGTTACTATGGGCAGGGGTTCCACAATGAGCAGTTCTTC. As protein: CASSYYGQGFHNEQFF.